Presented here are 21 T cell receptor beta chains from one specimen sequenced in a study of CD8 T cells in Susac syndrome. Reverse transcription used 0.5 to 1 ug RNA and random hexamers. TCRdb reprocessed the immunoSEQ multiplex PCR reads with MiXCR, giving one entry per CDR3 protein. The repertoire holds roughly 190,000 distinct CDR3 sequences, with 90% to 96% as singletons. The source material was CD4+ T cells from PBMCs. Every receptor here comes from a human donor with Susac syndrome.

The V call is TRBV11-2, the J call TRBJ2-1; 12 nucleotides align to TRBD2. Germline-derived CDR1 and CDR2 are SGHAT and FQNNGV. This CDR3 region has 16 residues. V dropped 0 bases and J dropped 7; count of bases not matched to a gene: 4. For the CDR3, the DNA is TGTGCCAGCAGCTTAGAACTAGCGGGGGGTAGGAATGAGCAGTTCTTC. Its protein product is CASSLELAGGRNEQFF.

V is TRBV12-5 and J is TRBJ2-1, with D unresolved. The CDR3 runs to 11 residues. CDR1 and CDR2 (germline): LGHNT, FRNRAP. The V and J ends lost 0 bases and 10 bases respectively, with 4 bases between them. CDR3 residues: CASGLVREQFF. Written as DNA, the CDR3 is TGTGCTAGTGGTTTGGTACGGGAGCAGTTCTTC.

This chain connects TRBV5-6 to TRBJ1-1, with D perhaps matching TRBD1 (5 bases). V gave up 5 bases and J gave up 4 bases, with 15 bases separating them. Germline V gene lookup returns CDR1 SGHDT and CDR2 YYEEEE. This CDR3 has 14 amino acids. CDR3: CASREWGRGTEAFF. The CDR3 coding sequence is TGTGCCAGCAGAGAGTGGGGGAGGGGCACTGAAGCTTTCTTT.

The chain recombines TRBV19 with TRBJ1-2; TRBD1 matches at 10 bases. There are 16 residues in the CDR3. J was trimmed by 0 bases and V by 5 bases; bases with no gene match: 6. The germline gives CDR1 LNHDA, CDR2 SQIVND (reference sequence). CDR3 DNA: TGTGCCAGTAGTGTCCGACAGGGGGCTGCTAACTATGGCTACACCTTC. It specifies CASSVRQGAANYGYTF.

The chain combines TRBV2 with TRBJ2-3; tentatively, D is TRBD1 (5 bases). The germline V and J ends were trimmed by 7 bases and 5 bases, with 10 bases remaining between them. CDR3 length: 12 amino acids. Germline assignment: CDR1 SNHLY and CDR2 FYNNEI. The CDR3 DNA reads TGTGCCAGCACCGGACAACAAGATACGCAGTATTTT. This translates into CASTGQQDTQYF.

The rearrangement links TRBV5-4 to TRBJ2-6; D uncertain. CDR3 length equals 15 residues. V was pared by 0 bases and J by 2 bases, with 6 bases between. The germline V gene has CDR1 SGHNT and CDR2 YYREEE (reference sequence). Here the CDR3 reads CASSLESTGANVLTF. In DNA form, the CDR3 reads TGTGCCAGCAGCTTGGAGTCAACTGGGGCCAACGTCCTGACTTTC.

The chain joins TRBV7-2 to TRBJ1-6; 10 nucleotides match TRBD1. This CDR3 has 15 amino acids. The junction had 7 bases not matched to a gene; V was cut back by 5 bases and J by 9 bases. CDR1 SGHTA and CDR2 FQGNSA come from the germline V gene. CDR3 in DNA: TGTGCCAGCAGCCCCAGGGACAGGGGAGTTTCACCCCTCCACTTT. Residues: CASSPRDRGVSPLHF.

The CDR3 spells CASSFDGGDYEQYF. CDR3 DNA: TGTGCCAGCAGCTTTGACGGGGGAGATTACGAGCAGTACTTC. V is TRBV5-4 and J is TRBJ2-7, with D possibly being TRBD2 (6 bases). The CDR3 runs to 14 residues. V gave up 2 bases and J gave up 4 bases, with 13 bases separating them. CDR1 SGHNT and CDR2 YYREEE come from the germline V gene (reference sequence).

The chain joins TRBV30 to TRBJ2-2; 8 bases are shared with TRBD1. V gave up 8 bases and J gave up 5 bases; unmatched junction bases: 7. The CDR3 extends over 13 amino acids. Germline V gene lookup returns CDR1 GTSNPN and CDR2 SVGIG (reference sequence). DNA for the CDR3: TGTGCCGGACAGGGTTTTGGGACCGGGGAGCTGTTTTTT. Its translation is CAGQGFGTGELFF.

The genes are TRBV7-3 and TRBJ2-1, with 8 positions matching TRBD2. The CDR3 has 16 amino acids. Germline CDR1 and CDR2: SGHTA and FQGTGA. The V and J ends lost 5 bases and 7 bases, in that order; junction bases with no gene match: 13. CDR3 in DNA: TGTGCCAGCAGCCCCAATTTCGCGGGGGGCATAAATGAGCAGTTCTTC. Its translation is CASSPNFAGGINEQFF.

The V call is TRBV20-1, the J call TRBJ1-6; D remains ambiguous. V was cut by 5 bases and J by 0 bases, with 5 bases left in between. Germline assignment: CDR1 DFQATT and CDR2 SNEGSKA (reference sequence). The CDR3 spans 13 residues. CDR3 sequence reads: CSAYISYNSPLHF. CDR3 DNA: TGCAGTGCTTACATCTCCTATAATTCACCCCTCCACTTT.

This rearrangement joins TRBV4-2 to TRBJ2-7; 9 bases agree with TRBD1. J gave up 3 bases and V 5 bases, and 11 bases lay outside the gene matches. This CDR3 spans 16 amino acids. Germline V gene sequence: CDR1 LGHNA, CDR2 YNFKEQ. CDR3 region: CASSDTGQGGNYEQYF. CDR3 nucleotides: TGTGCCAGCAGCGACACGGGACAGGGTGGTAACTACGAGCAGTACTTC.

V and J are TRBV25-1 and TRBJ1-2; 7 positions match TRBD1. The germline V gene encodes CDR1 MGHDK and CDR2 SYGVNS. The CDR3 totals 14 residues. V dropped 6 bases and J dropped 1; count of bases not matched to a gene: 5. CDR3 in DNA: TGTGCCAGCAGGGCGACAGGGTTTAACTATGGCTACACCTTC. It is translated as CASRATGFNYGYTF.

The chain couples TRBV12-3 or TRBV12-4 to TRBJ2-7, with TRBD2 as a possible D gene (6 bases). There are 14 residues in the CDR3. Trimming pared 7 bases from V and 4 bases from J, leaving 17 bases between. The CDR3 sequence: CASTEGLQGYEQYF. CDR3 nucleotides: TGTGCCAGCACCGAGGGACTCCAAGGGTACGAGCAGTACTTC.

The chain couples TRBV20-1 to TRBJ2-5, with 11 bases matching TRBD2. Germline-derived CDR1 and CDR2 are DFQATT and SNEGSKA (reference sequence). This CDR3 comprises 16 residues. The V segment lost 0 bases and the J segment 5 bases; nucleotides outside the gene matches: 8. The CDR3 loop reads CSAREASGGIGETQYF. For the CDR3, the DNA is TGCAGTGCTAGAGAAGCTAGCGGGGGGATCGGGGAGACCCAGTACTTC.

V usage is TRBV20-1 and J usage is TRBJ2-4; 7 positions agree with TRBD2. The length of the CDR3 is 13 residues. The V gene's germline CDR1 is DFQATT and CDR2 SNEGSKA (reference sequence). After removal of 6 bases from V and 1 base from J, the junction contained 3 bases not matched to a gene. CDR3 region: CSARSGAKNIQYF. The CDR3 nucleotides read TGCAGTGCCCGTAGCGGGGCCAAAAACATTCAGTACTTC.

This clonotype showed up just once. This sequence joins TRBV30 and TRBJ1-1, with D unresolved. The germline gives CDR1 GTSNPN, CDR2 SVGIG (reference sequence). V lost 3 bases to trimming and J lost 8 bases, with 7 bases between them. There are 10 residues in the CDR3. CDR3: CAWRGYEAFF. CDR3 nucleotides: TGTGCCTGGAGAGGGTACGAAGCTTTCTTT.

The chain is built from TRBV18 and TRBJ2-5, with TRBD1 identical over 7 bases. With 6 bases clipped from V and 5 bases from J, the junction kept 9 bases outside the gene matches. CDR3 length: 14 amino acids. Germline V lookup: CDR1 KGHSH, CDR2 LQKENI. The CDR3 region is CASSPTGSRETQYF. CDR3 bases: TGTGCCAGCTCTCCGACAGGGAGTCGTGAGACCCAGTACTTC.

This clonotype was seen just once. This chain links TRBV6-5 with TRBJ2-5; 8 positions agree with TRBD1. The CDR3 has 15 residues. After removal of 6 bases from V and 2 bases from J, the junction contained 8 bases not matched to a gene. CDR1 and CDR2 (germline): MNHEY, SVGAGI. CDR3 nucleotides: TGTGCCAGCAGCCGGACAGGGTCTGGGCAAGAGACCCAGTACTTC. Its protein product is CASSRTGSGQETQYF.

The chain links TRBV12-3 or TRBV12-4 to TRBJ1-1; D gene uncertain. This CDR3 has 17 residues. The V and J ends lost 4 bases and 3 bases respectively, with 21 bases between them. As DNA, the CDR3 is TGTGCCAGCAGTTCGCCGAATGGGTTGAGTTACCACACTGAAGCTTTCTTT. This sequence encodes CASSSPNGLSYHTEAFF.

The rearrangement uses TRBV2 and TRBJ2-3, with 8 bases identical to TRBD1. V was clipped by 5 bases and J by 1 base; unmatched bases: 2. This CDR3 region has 14 residues. The germline V gene encodes CDR1 SNHLY and CDR2 FYNNEI. CDR3 amino acids: CASSKDRGTDTQYF. CDR3 DNA: TGTGCCAGCAGTAAGGACAGGGGCACAGATACGCAGTATTTT.